The 19 T cell receptor beta chains below were found in one sample sequenced in a study of T cells after yellow fever vaccination. From the 5' RACE reads, TCRdb called clonotypes with MiXCR, one entry per CDR3 protein. The sample includes roughly 96,000 distinct CDR3 sequences, under 9% of them seen just once. The material was CD8+ T cells not binding an NS4B(214-222) dextramer, sorted from PBMCs, obtained around 15 days after the first yellow fever vaccination. Source of these receptors: a man aged 18 to 29 who received the YFV17D yellow fever vaccine.

This clonotype appeared many times. V usage is TRBV15 and J usage is TRBJ2-3; weak D call: TRBD2 (6 bases). Per the germline V gene, CDR1 is LNHNV and CDR2 is YYDKDF (reference sequence). The CDR3 has 15 amino acids. V shed 7 bases and J shed 0 bases, with 14 bases lying between them. The CDR3 reads CATTEGAGSTDTQYF. The CDR3 nucleotides are TGTGCCACCACGGAGGGCGCGGGGAGCACAGATACGCAGTATTTT.

This clonotype has a handful of counts. CDR3 region: CASSPPEPYEQYV. The CDR3 nucleotides are TGTGCCAGCAGTCCTCCCGAGCCCTACGAGCAGTACGTC. The chain carries TRBV28 and TRBJ2-7; D remains unclear. This CDR3 contains 13 residues. Germline V gene data show CDR1 as MDHEN and CDR2 as SYDVKM. V gave up 5 bases and J gave up 2 bases, with 10 bases separating them.

J is TRBJ2-2 and V is TRBV7-3; D is perhaps TRBD1 (5 bases). The CDR3 totals 15 residues. The germline V gene has CDR1 SGHTA and CDR2 FQGTGA. Trimming removed 5 bases from V and 4 bases from J, with 14 bases in between. The chain's CDR3 is CASSHAGSFTGELFF. Here the CDR3 DNA reads TGTGCCAGCAGCCATGCAGGGTCGTTCACCGGGGAGCTGTTTTTT.

In its sample, this clonotype was seen many times. This chain joins TRBV5-1 and TRBJ1-1; D uncertain. This CDR3 spans 14 amino acids. Germline V gene sequence: CDR1 SGHRS, CDR2 YFSETQ. The V end was cut by 1 base, the J end by 0 bases, with 7 bases between. Here the CDR3 DNA reads TGCGCCAGCAGCTTGAGGAACATGAACACTGAAGCTTTCTTT. It is translated as CASSLRNMNTEAFF.

This clonotype has a count of ten or more. The chain couples TRBV27 to TRBJ2-5; the D is unclear. The CDR3 contains 13 residues. The ends were cut back, 2 bases at V and 4 bases at J, with 8 bases in the middle. Germline lookup yields CDR1 MNHEY and CDR2 SMNVEV (reference sequence). CDR3 sequence: CASSLMARETQYF. The CDR3 DNA reads as TGTGCCAGCAGTTTAATGGCTCGAGAGACCCAGTACTTC.

This clonotype was found a few times. This chain uses TRBV7-9 with TRBJ2-3; D gene ambiguous. Trimming removed 11 bases from V and 2 bases from J, with 11 bases in between. Per germline, CDR1 SEHNR and CDR2 FQNEAQ (reference sequence). This CDR3 has 12 amino acids. In DNA form, the CDR3 reads TGTGCCGTTATCCCCCACACAGATACGCAGTATTTT. Amino acids: CAVIPHTDTQYF.

The rearrangement links TRBV20-1 to TRBJ2-7; the match to TRBD1 covers 12 bases. V was pared by 5 bases and J by 10 bases, with 30 bases of the junction left unmatched. The germline V gene has CDR1 DFQATT and CDR2 SNEGSKA (reference sequence). The CDR3 has 20 amino acids. The CDR3 DNA reads TGCAGTGCTTCCGGGACAGGGGGCGCAAAAGCGATCCCCAAGCCCGGTTTTCAGTACGTC. This codes for CSASGTGGAKAIPKPGFQYV.

This chain links TRBV9 with TRBJ2-1; tentative D call: TRBD2 (6 bases). This CDR3 has 17 amino acids. Germline V gene sequence: CDR1 SGDLS, CDR2 YYNGEE. V was pared by 3 bases and J by 8 bases, with 24 bases between. The CDR3 is CASSEPTPETSQDEQFF. CDR3 bases: TGTGCCAGCAGCGAGCCCACGCCCGAGACTAGTCAGGATGAGCAGTTCTTC.

This clonotype was seen a few times. The chain employs TRBV11-2 and TRBJ2-1; no reliable D call. With 5 bases removed from V and 0 bases from J, the gap between germline ends came to 17 bases. Germline assignment: CDR1 SGHAT and CDR2 FQNNGV. The CDR3 length is 17 residues. CDR3 DNA sequence: TGTGCCAGCAGCCTCGTTTCGTACACGAGCTCCTACAATGAGCAGTTCTTC. Residues: CASSLVSYTSSYNEQFF.

A few counts support this clonotype. This rearrangement joins TRBV25-1 to TRBJ2-2; no clear D gene. Between the trimmed V and J ends, which lost 3 bases and 1 base, there was a span of 12 bases. The length of the CDR3 is 16 residues. Looked up from germline, CDR1 is MGHDK and CDR2 is SYGVNS. The CDR3 bases are TGTGCCAGCAGTGACGTGCGGTGGGAGAACACCGGGGAGCTGTTTTTT. It codes for CASSDVRWENTGELFF.

This clonotype was observed a handful of times. The chain recombines TRBV29-1 with TRBJ2-2; no definite D call. V was shortened by 4 bases and J by 6 bases, with 9 bases between the two germline ends. Germline CDR1 reads SQVTM; CDR2 reads ANQGSEA. CDR3 length: 12 residues. CDR3 nucleotide sequence: TGCAGCGTTGCGTCGAGTTCCGGGGAGCTGTTTTTT. Protein product: CSVASSSGELFF.

The chain employs TRBV7-6 and TRBJ2-3, with 8 positions matching TRBD1. Trimming took 5 bases from V and 6 from J; bases not matched to a gene: 7. The CDR3 consists of 14 residues. Germline V gene sequence: CDR1 SGHVS, CDR2 FNYEAQ. The CDR3 region is CASSLGTGPDTQYF. CDR3 bases: TGTGCCAGCAGCCTTGGGACAGGCCCGGATACGCAGTATTTT.

There are a few counts of this clonotype. The J gene is TRBJ2-7, the V gene TRBV20-1; D remains ambiguous. V was trimmed by 6 bases and J by 0 bases, leaving 9 bases between them. The CDR3 sequence is 12 residues long. Germline CDR1 is DFQATT and CDR2 is SNEGSKA (reference sequence). The CDR3 DNA sequence: TGCAGTGCAGTGGGCAACTCCTACGAGCAGTACTTC. Amino acids: CSAVGNSYEQYF.

The rearrangement links TRBV7-9 to TRBJ1-2, with 11 bases aligning to TRBD1. This CDR3 contains 15 residues. V gave up 2 bases and J gave up 4 bases; unmatched junction bases: 3. Per germline, CDR1 SEHNR and CDR2 FQNEAQ (reference sequence). The CDR3 bases are TGTGCCAGCAGCTTACAAGGGACAGGGGGCTATGGCTACACCTTC. Encoded protein: CASSLQGTGGYGYTF.

The genes are TRBV7-9 and TRBJ1-5; the D gene is possibly TRBD1 (5 bases). Germline V gene sequence: CDR1 SEHNR, CDR2 FQNEAQ (reference sequence). The CDR3 has 14 amino acids. Trimming removed 5 bases at V and 3 bases at J, with 11 bases between. DNA of the CDR3: TGTGCCAGCAGCGGTGGGGGGTACAATCAGCCCCAGCATTTT. It is translated as CASSGGGYNQPQHF. The whole variable domain, remainder taken from reference TRBV7-9 and TRBJ1-5, is DTGVSQNPRHKITKRGQNVTFRCDPISEHNRLYWYRQTLGQGPEFLTYFQNEAQLEKSRLLSDRFSAERPKGSFSTLEIQRTEQGDSAMYLCASSGGGYNQPQHFGDGTRLSIL.

V gene TRBV12-3 or TRBV12-4 combines with J gene TRBJ2-1; no definite D call. The CDR3 extends over 14 amino acids. V shed 5 bases and J shed 8 bases, with 16 bases lying between them. In DNA, the CDR3 is TGTGCCAGCAGTAATTTGGGCTTTTTCCATGAGCAGTTCTTC. Amino acid sequence: CASSNLGFFHEQFF.

This clonotype was seen a few times. The chain recombines TRBV11-2 with TRBJ1-1, with D unresolved. The germline V gene has CDR1 SGHAT and CDR2 FQNNGV. This CDR3 contains 11 residues. V gave up 5 bases and J gave up 5 bases, with 6 bases separating them. CDR3 residues: CASSTETEAFF. The DNA for the CDR3 is TGTGCCAGCAGCACCGAGACTGAAGCTTTCTTT.

The chain combines TRBV27 with TRBJ1-1, with no clear D. Germline-derived CDR1 and CDR2 are MNHEY and SMNVEV (reference sequence). This CDR3 has 13 residues. V lost 3 bases and J lost 11, with 16 bases in between. The CDR3 protein is CASSFRVSGSAFF. CDR3 bases: TGTGCCAGCAGTTTTCGGGTCTCGGGCTCCGCTTTCTTT.

The rearrangement joins TRBV7-3 to TRBJ2-1; no firm D call. Germline assignment: CDR1 SGHTA and CDR2 FQGTGA. This CDR3 is built from 14 residues. The V gene lost 4 bases and the J gene lost 6 bases, with 13 bases spanning the gap. Written as DNA, the CDR3 is TGTGCCAGCAGCTCCATAGCCGTAGGCAATGAGCAGTTCTTC. Protein: CASSSIAVGNEQFF.